Sequencing of this T cell receptor (beta chain) was carried out in a study of shared clonotypes between healthy human individuals. V was pared by 3 bases and J by 1 base, with 5 bases between. Per the germline V gene, CDR1 is ENHRY and CDR2 is SYGVKD. This CDR3 has 13 amino acids. This clone appeared a single time. Clones were read by immunoSEQ multiplex PCR, and TCRdb kept only the in-frame ones, dropping some. The table has millions of clones, 85% to 95% seen once. The material sequenced was naive CD4+ T cells sorted from blood. Sample subset: CD45RA+ positively selected. The receptor was derived from a man in his late teens or twenties in good health. The rearrangement links TRBV10-3 to TRBJ2-3; D not certain. Here the CDR3 reads CAISDYGTDTQYF. CDR3 in DNA: TGTGCCATCAGTGACTACGGCACAGATACGCAGTATTTT.